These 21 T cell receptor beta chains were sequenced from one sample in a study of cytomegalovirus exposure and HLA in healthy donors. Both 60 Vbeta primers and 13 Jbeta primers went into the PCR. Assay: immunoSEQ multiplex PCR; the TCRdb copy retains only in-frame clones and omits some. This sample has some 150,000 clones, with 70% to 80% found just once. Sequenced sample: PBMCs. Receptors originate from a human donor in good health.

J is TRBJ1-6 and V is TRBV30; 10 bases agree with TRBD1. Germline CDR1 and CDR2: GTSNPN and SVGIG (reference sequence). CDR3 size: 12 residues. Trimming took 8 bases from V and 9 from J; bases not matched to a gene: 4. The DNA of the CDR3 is TGTGCCGCCCGGGACAGGGGTTCACCCCTCCACTTT. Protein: CAARDRGSPLHF.

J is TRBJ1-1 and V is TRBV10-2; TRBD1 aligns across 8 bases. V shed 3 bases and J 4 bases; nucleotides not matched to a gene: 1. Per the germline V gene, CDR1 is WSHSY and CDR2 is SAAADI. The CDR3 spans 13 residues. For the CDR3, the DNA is TGCGCCAGCAGTGATACAGGGGGCACTGAAGCTTTCTTT. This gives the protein CASSDTGGTEAFF.

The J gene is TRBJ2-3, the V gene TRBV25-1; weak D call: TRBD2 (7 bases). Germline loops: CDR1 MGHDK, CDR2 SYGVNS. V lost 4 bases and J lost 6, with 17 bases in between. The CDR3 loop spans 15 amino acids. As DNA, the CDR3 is TGTGCCAGCAGTGTGGGGGGGGCCCTAGGGGATACGCAGTATTTT. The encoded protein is CASSVGGALGDTQYF.

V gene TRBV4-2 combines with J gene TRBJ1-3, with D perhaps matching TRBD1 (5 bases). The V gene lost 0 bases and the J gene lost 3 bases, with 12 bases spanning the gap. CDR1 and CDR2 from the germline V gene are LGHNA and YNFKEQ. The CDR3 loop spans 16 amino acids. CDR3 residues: CASSQERGSDGNTIYF. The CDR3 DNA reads TGTGCCAGCAGCCAAGAAAGGGGATCCGATGGAAACACCATATATTTT.

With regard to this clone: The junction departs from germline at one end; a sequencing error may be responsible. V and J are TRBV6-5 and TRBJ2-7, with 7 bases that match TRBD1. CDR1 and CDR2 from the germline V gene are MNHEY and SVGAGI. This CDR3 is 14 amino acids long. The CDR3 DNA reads TGTGCCAGCAGTTCAGACACAGGGGAAGGCGAGCAGCACTTC. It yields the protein CASSSDTGEGEQHF.

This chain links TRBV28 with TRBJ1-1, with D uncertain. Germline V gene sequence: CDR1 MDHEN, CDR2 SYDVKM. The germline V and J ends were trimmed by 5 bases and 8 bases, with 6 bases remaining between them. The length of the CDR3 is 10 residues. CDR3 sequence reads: CASSTTEAFF. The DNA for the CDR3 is TGTGCCAGCAGTACTACCGAAGCTTTCTTT.

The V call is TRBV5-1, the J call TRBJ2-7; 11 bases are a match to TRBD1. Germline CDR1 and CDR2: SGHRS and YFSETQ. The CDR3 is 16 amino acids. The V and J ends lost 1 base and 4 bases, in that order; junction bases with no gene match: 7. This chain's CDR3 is CASSLNRGQGAYEQYF. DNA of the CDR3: TGCGCCAGCAGCTTGAATCGTGGACAGGGGGCTTACGAGCAGTACTTC.

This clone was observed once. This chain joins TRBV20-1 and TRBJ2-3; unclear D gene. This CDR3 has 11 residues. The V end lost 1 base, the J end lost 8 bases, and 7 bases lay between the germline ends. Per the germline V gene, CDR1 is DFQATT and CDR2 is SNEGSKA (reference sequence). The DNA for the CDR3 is TGCAGTGCTAGAGTGGCTGGTACGCAGTATTTT. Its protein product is CSARVAGTQYF.

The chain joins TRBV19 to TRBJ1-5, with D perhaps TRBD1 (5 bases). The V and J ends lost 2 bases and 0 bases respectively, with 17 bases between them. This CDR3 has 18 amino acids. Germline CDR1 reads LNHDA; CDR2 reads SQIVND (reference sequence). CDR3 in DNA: TGTGCCAGTAGTATAAACCGGGGGTTTGGAGATAGCAATCAGCCCCAGCATTTT. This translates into CASSINRGFGDSNQPQHF. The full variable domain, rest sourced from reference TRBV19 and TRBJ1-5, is DGGITQSPKYLFRKEGQNVTLSCEQNLNHDAMYWYRQDPGQGLRLIYYSQIVNDFQKGDIAEGYSVSREKKESFPLTVTSAQKNPTAFYLCASSINRGFGDSNQPQHFGDGTRLSIL.

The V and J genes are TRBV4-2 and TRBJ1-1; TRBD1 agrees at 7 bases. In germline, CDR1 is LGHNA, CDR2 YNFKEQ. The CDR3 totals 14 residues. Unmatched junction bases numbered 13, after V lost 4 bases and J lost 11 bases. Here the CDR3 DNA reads TGTGCCAGCAGCCCCCGGGACAGTAACCCCACGGCTTTCTTT. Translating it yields CASSPRDSNPTAFF.

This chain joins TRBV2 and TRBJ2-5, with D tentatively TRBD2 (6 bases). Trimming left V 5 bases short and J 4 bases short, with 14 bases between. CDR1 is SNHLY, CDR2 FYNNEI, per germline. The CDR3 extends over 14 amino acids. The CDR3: CASSRGDSRETQYF. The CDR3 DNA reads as TGTGCCAGCAGTCGAGGGGACTCCCGAGAGACCCAGTACTTC. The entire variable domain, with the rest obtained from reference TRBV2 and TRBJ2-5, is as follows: EPEVTQTPSHQVTQMGQEVILRCVPISNHLYFYWYRQILGQKVEFLVSFYNNEISEKSEIFDDQFSVERPDGSNFTLKIRSTKLEDSAMYFCASSRGDSRETQYFGPGTRLLVL.

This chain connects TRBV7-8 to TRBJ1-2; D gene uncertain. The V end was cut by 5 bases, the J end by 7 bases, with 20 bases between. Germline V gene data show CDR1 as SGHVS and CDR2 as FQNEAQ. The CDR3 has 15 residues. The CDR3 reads CASSLQHSAGSGYTF. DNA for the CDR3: TGTGCCAGCAGCCTACAACATTCCGCGGGCTCTGGCTACACCTTC. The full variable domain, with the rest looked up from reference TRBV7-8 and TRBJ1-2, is GAGVSQSPRYKVAKRGQDVALRCDPISGHVSLFWYQQALGQGPEFLTYFQNEAQLDKSGLPSDRFFAERPEGSVSTLKIQRTQQEDSAVYLCASSLQHSAGSGYTFGSGTRLTVV.

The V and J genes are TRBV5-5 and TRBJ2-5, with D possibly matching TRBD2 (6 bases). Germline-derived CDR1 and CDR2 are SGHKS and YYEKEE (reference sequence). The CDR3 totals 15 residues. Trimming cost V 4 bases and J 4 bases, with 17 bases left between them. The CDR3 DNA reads TGTGCCAGCAGCACAGCCTCGGGAGTGGGAGAGACCCAGTACTTC. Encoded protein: CASSTASGVGETQYF.

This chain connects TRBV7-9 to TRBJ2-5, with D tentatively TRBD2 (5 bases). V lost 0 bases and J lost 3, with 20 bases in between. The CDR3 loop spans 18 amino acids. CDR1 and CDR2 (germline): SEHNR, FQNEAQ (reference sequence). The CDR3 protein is CASSLAPRSGRREETQYF. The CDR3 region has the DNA TGTGCCAGCAGCTTAGCCCCCCGGTCTGGAAGGCGGGAAGAGACCCAGTACTTC.

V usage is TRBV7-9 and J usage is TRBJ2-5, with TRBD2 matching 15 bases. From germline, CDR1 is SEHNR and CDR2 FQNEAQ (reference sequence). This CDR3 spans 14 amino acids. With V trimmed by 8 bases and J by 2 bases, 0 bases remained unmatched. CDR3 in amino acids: CASGTSGGQETQYF. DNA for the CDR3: TGTGCCAGCGGGACTAGCGGGGGGCAAGAGACCCAGTACTTC.

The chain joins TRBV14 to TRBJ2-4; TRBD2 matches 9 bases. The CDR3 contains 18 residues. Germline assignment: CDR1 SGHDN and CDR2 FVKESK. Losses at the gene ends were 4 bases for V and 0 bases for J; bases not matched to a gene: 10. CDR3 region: CASSPGLAKGLAKNIQYF. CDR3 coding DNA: TGTGCCAGCAGCCCGGGACTAGCAAAGGGATTAGCCAAAAACATTCAGTACTTC.

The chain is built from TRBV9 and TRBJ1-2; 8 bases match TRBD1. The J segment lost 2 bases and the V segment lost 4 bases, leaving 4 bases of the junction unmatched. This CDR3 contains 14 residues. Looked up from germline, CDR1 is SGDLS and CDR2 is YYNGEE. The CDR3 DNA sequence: TGTGCCAGCAGCCCCCGGACAGGGAACTATGGCTACACCTTC. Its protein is CASSPRTGNYGYTF.

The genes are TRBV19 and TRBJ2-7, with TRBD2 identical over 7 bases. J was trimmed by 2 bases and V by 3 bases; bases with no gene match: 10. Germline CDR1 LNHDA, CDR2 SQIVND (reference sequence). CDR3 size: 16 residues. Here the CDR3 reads CASSIRGQRGAYEQYF. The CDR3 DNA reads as TGTGCCAGTAGTATCCGCGGCCAGCGGGGAGCCTACGAGCAGTACTTC.

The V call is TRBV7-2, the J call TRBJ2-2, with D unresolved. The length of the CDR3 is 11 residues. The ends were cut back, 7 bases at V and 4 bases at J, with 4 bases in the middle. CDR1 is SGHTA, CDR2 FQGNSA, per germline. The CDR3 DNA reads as TGTGCCAGCACCGTCACCGGGGAGCTGTTTTTT. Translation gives CASTVTGELFF.

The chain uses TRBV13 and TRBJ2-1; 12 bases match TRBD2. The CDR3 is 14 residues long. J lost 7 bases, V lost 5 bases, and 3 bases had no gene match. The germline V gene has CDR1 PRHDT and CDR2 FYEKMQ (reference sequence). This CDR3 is CASSRTSGKNEQFF. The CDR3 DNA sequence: TGTGCCAGCAGCAGGACTAGCGGGAAGAATGAGCAGTTCTTC.

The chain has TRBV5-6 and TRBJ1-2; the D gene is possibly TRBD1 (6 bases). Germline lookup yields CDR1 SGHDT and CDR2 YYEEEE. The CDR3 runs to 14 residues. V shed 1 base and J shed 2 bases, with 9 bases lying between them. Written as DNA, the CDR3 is TGTGCCAGCAGCTTGCTCGACAGGAACTATGGCTACACCTTC. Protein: CASSLLDRNYGYTF.